One sample yielded the 11 T cell receptor beta chains listed below, sequenced in a study of blood T cell repertoires in COVID-19. Profiling relied on immunoSEQ multiplex PCR, and the TCRdb table lists in-frame clones only, not all of them. The table has around 170,000 clones, over 80% seen once; the top ten hold roughly 6.6%. The sample comprised peripheral blood. The receptor set was obtained from a woman aged 40 to 55 with acute or convalescent COVID-19.

This clone showed up just once. V and J are TRBV6-5 and TRBJ1-6; the D gene is possibly TRBD1 (5 bases). The germline gives CDR1 MNHEY, CDR2 SVGAGI. CDR3 length: 15 residues. Between the trimmed V and J ends, which lost 1 base and 7 bases, there was a span of 11 bases. CDR3 region: CASSYYWGENSPLHF. In nucleotides, the CDR3 is TGTGCCAGCAGTTACTATTGGGGGGAAAATTCACCCCTCCACTTT.

The chain employs TRBV28 and TRBJ1-5; TRBD1 agrees at 10 bases. The CDR3 contains 16 residues. V lost 5 bases to trimming and J lost 6 bases; unmatched junction nucleotides: 10. In germline, CDR1 is MDHEN, CDR2 SYDVKM. In nucleotides, the CDR3 is TGTGCCAGCAGTGGGCAGACAGGGGGCGCAGGTCAGCCCCAGCATTTT. This translates into CASSGQTGGAGQPQHF.

This chain links TRBV3-1 (or the pseudogene TRBV3-2) with TRBJ2-5; D might be TRBD2 (6 bases). The CDR3 sequence is 14 residues long. CDR1 and CDR2 from the germline V gene are LGHDT and YNNKEL (reference sequence). V gave up 4 bases and J gave up 4 bases, with 13 bases separating them. CDR3 region: CASSPPGLRETQYF. The CDR3 bases are TGTGCCAGCAGCCCGCCGGGACTCCGAGAGACCCAGTACTTC.

This chain links TRBV3-1 (or the pseudogene TRBV3-2) with TRBJ1-3; D ambiguous. CDR1 is LGHDT and CDR2 is YNNKEL in the germline V gene (reference sequence). The CDR3 totals 15 residues. V lost 0 bases, J lost 0 bases, and 6 bases lay in between. CDR3 region: CASSQDNYSGNTIYF. Here the CDR3 DNA reads TGTGCCAGCAGCCAAGACAACTACTCTGGAAACACCATATATTTT.

The V call is TRBV6-6, the J call TRBJ2-7, with TRBD2 identical over 10 bases. The J segment lost 6 bases and the V segment lost 4 bases, leaving 6 bases of the junction unmatched. The germline gives CDR1 MNHNY, CDR2 SVGAGI (reference sequence). The CDR3 consists of 14 residues. In DNA, the CDR3 is TGTGCCAGCAGTTGGACTAGCGGCCTTCTCGAGCAGTACTTC. This sequence encodes CASSWTSGLLEQYF.

The chain has TRBV7-8 and TRBJ1-1; D gene unclear. V dropped 5 bases and J dropped 6 bases, with 16 bases sitting between them. CDR1 is SGHVS and CDR2 is FQNEAQ in the germline V gene. The CDR3 is 14 residues long. In nucleotides, the CDR3 is TGTGCCAGCAGCCCCAGGAGAGGGAGGCCTGAAGCTTTCTTT. Translated: CASSPRRGRPEAFF.

The rearrangement joins TRBV7-9 to TRBJ1-6; D gene unclear. The CDR3 is made up of 15 amino acids. Germline V lookup: CDR1 SEHNR, CDR2 FQNEAQ (reference sequence). The germline V and J ends were trimmed by 1 base and 5 bases, with 9 bases remaining between them. For the CDR3, the DNA is TGTGCCAGCAGCTTAGGGTCCTCTAATAATTCACCCCTCCACTTT. Residues: CASSLGSSNNSPLHF.

The chain uses TRBV19 and TRBJ1-1; TRBD1 agrees at 7 bases. V lost 7 bases and J lost 0; bases outside the gene matches: 5. CDR1 LNHDA and CDR2 SQIVND come from the germline V gene (reference sequence). The CDR3 extends over 14 amino acids. The chain's CDR3 is CASIPTGLNTEAFF. The CDR3 region has the DNA TGTGCCAGTATTCCGACAGGGCTGAACACTGAAGCTTTCTTT.

This clone has only one observation. The rearrangement joins TRBV10-1 to TRBJ2-7; unclear D gene. The V end was cut by 3 bases, the J end by 3 bases, with 6 bases between. Germline-derived CDR1 and CDR2 are WNHNN and SYGVQD (reference sequence). The CDR3 has 12 residues. The CDR3 DNA reads TGCGCCAGCAGTGAAGCCAACTACGAGCAGTACTTC. Its protein is CASSEANYEQYF.

V and J are TRBV4-1 and TRBJ1-2; D gene unclear. V dropped 2 bases and J dropped 2 bases, with 9 bases sitting between them. This CDR3 comprises 14 residues. Looked up from germline, CDR1 is MGHRA and CDR2 is YSYEKL. This CDR3 reads CASSQIPQNYGYTF. DNA for the CDR3: TGCGCCAGCAGCCAAATTCCACAAAACTATGGCTACACCTTC.

This rearrangement joins TRBV7-2 to TRBJ2-7, with TRBD1 identical over 7 bases. The junction had 4 bases not matched to a gene; V was cut back by 1 base and J by 1 base. In germline, CDR1 is SGHTA, CDR2 FQGNSA. The length of the CDR3 is 15 residues. The CDR3 coding sequence is TGTGCCAGCAGCTTAGTTGGGACAGAATCCTACGAGCAGTACTTC. The encoded protein is CASSLVGTESYEQYF.